This TCR beta chain derives from a study of blood T cell repertoires in COVID-19. At the level of the study: The United States, Italy and Spain supplied acute and convalescent COVID-19 samples. PBMCs, B-cell-depleted T cells, or T cells provided the cDNA or gDNA that made up the material.

Authors' analysis steps: For nucleated cells, counts were estimated from reference gene primer amplification. Measured with immunoSEQ multiplex PCR; TCRdb has only the in-frame clones, and not every one. V and J calls and clone size come straight from that table; D and trimming were deduced from the DNA. Seen here are over 10,000 clones, around 90% observed once, and the top ten hold less than 35%. Germline V CDR1 and CDR2: MNHEY, SVGAGI. This CDR3 has 13 amino acids. Trimming removed 7 bases at V and 2 bases at J, with 10 bases between. This sequence originates from a human donor in a cohort sampled during active COVID-19. The J gene is TRBJ2-3, the V gene TRBV6-5; weak D call: TRBD2 (5 bases). The sample taken for sequencing was peripheral blood. The CDR3 DNA reads as TGTGCCAGCAAGAGCGGAATCACAGATACGCAGTATTTT. Amino acids: CASKSGITDTQYF.